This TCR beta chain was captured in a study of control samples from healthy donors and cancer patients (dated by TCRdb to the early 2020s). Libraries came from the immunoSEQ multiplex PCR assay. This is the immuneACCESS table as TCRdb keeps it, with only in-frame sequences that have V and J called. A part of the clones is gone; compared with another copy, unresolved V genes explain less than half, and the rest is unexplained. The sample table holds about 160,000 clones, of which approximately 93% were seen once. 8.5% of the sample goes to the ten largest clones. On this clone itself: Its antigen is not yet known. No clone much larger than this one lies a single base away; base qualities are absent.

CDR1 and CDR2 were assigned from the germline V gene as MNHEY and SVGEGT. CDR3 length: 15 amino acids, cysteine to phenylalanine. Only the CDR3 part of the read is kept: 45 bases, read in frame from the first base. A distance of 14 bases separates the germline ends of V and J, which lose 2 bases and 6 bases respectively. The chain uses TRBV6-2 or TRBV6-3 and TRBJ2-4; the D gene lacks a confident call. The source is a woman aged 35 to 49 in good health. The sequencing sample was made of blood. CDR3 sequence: CASSYPMASGNIQYF. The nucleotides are TGTGCCAGCAGTTACCCAATGGCCAGTGGAAACATTCAGTACTTC.